What follows are 7 T cell receptor beta chains derived from one specimen sequenced in a study of Ad26.COV2.S vaccination and SARS-CoV-2 variants. Method: immunoSEQ multiplex PCR; TCRdb's copy keeps in-frame clones and lacks some. The data show around 250,000 clones, roughly nine tenths seen once. Noted treatment: 15 to 20 received Ad26.COV2.S at low or high dose, single or two shots; roughly 5 received placebo; per-sample allocation not given. Sampling was done on day 63 after the first vaccine or placebo injection. This specimen was peripheral blood, taken in a trial of Ad26.COV2.S vaccine versus placebo. These receptors were taken from a person between 18 and 60 years old who received the Ad26.COV2.S COVID-19 vaccine or a placebo.

This rearrangement joins TRBV18 to TRBJ1-2, with unresolved D. Germline V CDR1 and CDR2: KGHSH, LQKENI. CDR3 length: 14 residues. The germline V and J ends were trimmed by 3 bases and 7 bases, with 15 bases remaining between them. In nucleotides, the CDR3 is TGTGCCAGCTCACCGATCGGGGTCGATAGTGGCTACACCTTC. Its protein is CASSPIGVDSGYTF.

The chain employs TRBV27 and TRBJ1-1; the D is unclear. V was trimmed by 6 bases and J by 0 bases, leaving 14 bases between them. The CDR3 runs to 15 residues. The germline V gene encodes CDR1 MNHEY and CDR2 SMNVEV (reference sequence). CDR3 sequence (DNA): TGTGCCAGCAGCGGAGCGGTAGGCTTGAACACTGAAGCTTTCTTT. Encoded protein: CASSGAVGLNTEAFF.

As for this clone: This sample also contains other DNA sequences that code for the same CDR3. The rearrangement links TRBV29-1 to TRBJ1-5; D is perhaps TRBD1 (5 bases). The CDR3 runs 13 residues. CDR1 is SQVTM, CDR2 ANQGSEA, per germline. The V and J ends lost 4 bases and 2 bases respectively, with 9 bases between them. The CDR3 spells CSVGGGGNQPQHF. CDR3 bases: TGCAGCGTTGGTGGGGGTGGCAATCAGCCCCAGCATTTT.

The DNA for the CDR3 is TGTGCCAGCAGCTTAAAGGCTAGCGGGGGGGGGACAGATACGCAGTATTTT. It codes for CASSLKASGGGTDTQYF. The chain joins TRBV7-8 to TRBJ2-3, with 12 bases matching TRBD2. The CDR3 is made up of 17 amino acids. Per the germline V gene, CDR1 is SGHVS and CDR2 is FQNEAQ. V shed 2 bases, J shed 3 bases, and the junction held 6 bases outside the gene matches.

The chain carries TRBV30 and TRBJ1-6; D remains ambiguous. CDR3 length equals 13 residues. Germline values: CDR1 GTSNPN, CDR2 SVGIG (reference sequence). V dropped 5 bases and J dropped 10 bases, with 15 bases sitting between them. This CDR3 is CAWEPGVGSPLHF. The DNA of the CDR3 is TGTGCCTGGGAACCTGGCGTGGGGTCACCCCTCCACTTT.

This chain joins TRBV21-1 and TRBJ2-7; the D call TRBD2 from the table was never checked on the DNA. TRBV21-1 is an annotated pseudogene. The CDR3 has 15 amino acids. The CDR3 nucleotides are TGTGCTAGCAGCAACCCGGGCGGGGCTACCTACGAGCAGTACTTC. Translation gives CASSNPGGATYEQYF.

The gene calls are TRBV6-2 or TRBV6-3 and TRBJ1-5, with D possibly TRBD1 on 5 matching bases. There are 12 residues in the CDR3. Germline CDR1 is MNHEY and CDR2 is SVGEGT. Trimming stripped 0 bases from V and 11 bases from J, with 8 bases between. DNA for the CDR3: TGTGCCAGCAGTTACTCGACGACAGCCCAGCATTTT. This translates into CASSYSTTAQHF.